Reported below is one T cell receptor beta chain. Antigen: not known. V was clipped by 4 bases and J by 0 bases, with 10 bases between them. The CDR3 totals 15 residues. The germline CDR1 and CDR2 sequences are SGDLS and YYNGEE. Researchers ran the PCR with 60 Vbeta and 13 Jbeta primers. Measured with immunoSEQ multiplex PCR; TCRdb has only the in-frame clones, and not every one. The top ten hold approximately 2.8% of the sample, which has approximately 160,000 clones, roughly 70% seen once. This record belongs to a study of cytomegalovirus exposure and HLA in healthy donors. For the study at large: An early release of data contained about 85 million unique TCRs, which came from HLA-typed donors. Study outcomes and limitations: Researchers counted approximately 160 TCR beta chains as cytomegalovirus-associated. Most TCR sequences showed up rarely, but some public TCRs showed up in many donors. Cytomegalovirus status was reportedly diagnosed by the classifier with high specificity and sensitivity.

The chain has TRBV9 and TRBJ2-2; no reliable D call. The receptor comes from a woman aged 35 to 49 in good health and CMV-seropositive. The sequenced sample was PBMCs. This CDR3 reads CASSPNGANTGELFF. The CDR3 DNA is TGTGCCAGCAGCCCAAACGGAGCGAACACCGGGGAGCTGTTTTTT. Together with reference TRBV9 and TRBJ2-2, the CDR3 gives the full variable domain: DSGVTQTPKHLITATGQRVTLRCSPRSGDLSVYWYQQSLDQGLQFLIQYYNGEERAKGNILERFSAQQFPDLHSELNLSSLELGDSALYFCASSPNGANTGELFFGEGSRLTVL.